These 15 T cell receptor beta chains were sequenced from one sample in a study of beta chain features in type 1 diabetes. The study reverse transcribed the entire isolated RNA, so it sequenced expressed TCRB transcripts. Method: immunoSEQ multiplex PCR; TCRdb's copy keeps in-frame clones and lacks some. The repertoire has 450,000 to 550,000 clones, about 30% of them found once; the top ten carry about 0.065%. The sample comprised naive CD4+ T cells from blood. These receptors were obtained from a man aged 18 to 35 in good health.

This chain's CDR3 is CASSFHRADTGELFF. CDR3 nucleotide sequence: TGTGCCAGCAGTTTCCACAGGGCGGACACCGGGGAGCTGTTTTTT. The V gene is TRBV28, the J gene TRBJ2-2; possible D gene TRBD1, 6 bases. Trimming took off 3 bases at V and 3 bases at J, with 11 bases between the two ends. Germline assignment: CDR1 MDHEN and CDR2 SYDVKM. The CDR3 runs 15 residues. Full variable domain (rest looked up from reference TRBV28 and TRBJ2-2): DVKVTQSSRYLVKRTGEKVFLECVQDMDHENMFWYRQDPGLGLRLIYFSYDVKMKEKGDIPEGYSVSREKKERFSLILESASTNQTSMYLCASSFHRADTGELFFGEGSRLTVL.

The chain uses TRBV30 and TRBJ1-4, with TRBD1 matching over 7 bases. Germline-derived CDR1 and CDR2 are GTSNPN and SVGIG (reference sequence). V was pared by 2 bases and J by 7 bases, with 7 bases of the junction left unmatched. This CDR3 contains 14 residues. The CDR3 spells CAWSSGTELEKLFF. CDR3 bases: TGTGCCTGGAGTTCCGGGACAGAGCTTGAAAAACTGTTTTTT.

V and J are TRBV6-1 and TRBJ2-5, with 7 bases identical to TRBD1. CDR1 and CDR2 (germline): MNHNS, SASEGT. After removal of 9 bases from V and 1 base from J, the junction contained 5 bases not matched to a gene. There are 13 residues in the CDR3. In DNA form, the CDR3 reads TGTGCCAGTTTACAGGGGATCCAAGAGACCCAGTACTTC. It codes for CASLQGIQETQYF.

This clone was found once. DNA for the CDR3: TGTGCCCTGGGAGGGACAGTAAGCACTGAAGCTTTCTTT. This translates into CALGGTVSTEAFF. The chain is built from TRBV6-1 and TRBJ1-1, with 7 bases fitting TRBD1. In germline, CDR1 is MNHNS, CDR2 SASEGT. The CDR3 spans 13 residues. V gave up 11 bases and J gave up 4 bases; unmatched junction bases: 10.

The chain uses TRBV15 and TRBJ2-1, with 10 bases aligning to TRBD2. CDR1 and CDR2 from the germline V gene are LNHNV and YYDKDF (reference sequence). With 4 bases clipped from V and 12 bases from J, the junction kept 18 bases outside the gene matches. This CDR3 is built from 17 residues. CDR3 protein: CATSTRASGSRWVGQFF. The CDR3 coding sequence is TGTGCCACCAGCACTCGAGCTAGCGGGAGCCGTTGGGTTGGGCAGTTCTTC.

V and J are TRBV19 and TRBJ1-2, with D possibly matching TRBD1 (6 bases). CDR3 size: 13 residues. V dropped 7 bases and J dropped 2 bases, with 11 bases sitting between them. Germline CDR1 LNHDA, CDR2 SQIVND (reference sequence). CDR3 region: CASMPGANYGYTF. The CDR3 coding sequence is TGTGCCAGTATGCCAGGGGCCAACTATGGCTACACCTTC.

This chain uses TRBV5-1 with TRBJ2-5; 9 bases match TRBD1. With V trimmed by 8 bases and J by 4 bases, 9 bases remained unmatched. The CDR3 is 14 amino acids. Germline-derived CDR1 and CDR2 are SGHRS and YFSETQ. Here the CDR3 DNA reads TGCGCCAGTGGAGCCGGGACAGGGCGAGAGACCCAGTACTTC. It codes for CASGAGTGRETQYF.

The rearrangement joins TRBV25-1 to TRBJ2-1; a possible D gene is TRBD1 (5 bases). Germline V gene lookup returns CDR1 MGHDK and CDR2 SYGVNS. This CDR3 is built from 13 residues. V lost 6 bases and J 4 bases, leaving 10 bases between the germline ends. Written as DNA, the CDR3 is TGTGCCAGCAGAGAAACAGGTTACAATGAGCAGTTCTTC. Translating gives CASRETGYNEQFF.

The rearrangement links TRBV7-9 to TRBJ2-1, with a possible D match to TRBD2 (6 bases). The germline V and J ends were trimmed by 5 bases and 4 bases, with 9 bases remaining between them. The germline CDR1 and CDR2 sequences are SEHNR and FQNEAQ (reference sequence). The CDR3 contains 13 residues. The DNA of the CDR3 is TGTGCCAGCAGCCCGGGGGAATACAATGAGCAGTTCTTC. This translates into CASSPGEYNEQFF.

The gene calls are TRBV2 and TRBJ2-1; D is unresolved. Germline CDR1 and CDR2: SNHLY and FYNNEI. This CDR3 has 13 residues. V shed 2 bases and J shed 4 bases, with 6 bases lying between them. The CDR3 loop reads CASSEKVYNEQFF. The CDR3 DNA follows: TGTGCCAGCAGTGAAAAGGTATACAATGAGCAGTTCTTC.

This clone was detected a few times. The rearrangement uses TRBV30 and TRBJ1-2; the D is unclear. CDR1 is GTSNPN, CDR2 SVGIG, per germline (reference sequence). The CDR3 contains 11 residues. V lost 5 bases, J lost 3 bases, and 7 bases lay in between. The CDR3: CAWDIYYGYTF. The CDR3, as DNA: TGTGCCTGGGACATCTACTATGGCTACACCTTC.

The genes are TRBV9 and TRBJ1-2; perhaps TRBD1 as D (6 bases). Germline CDR1 is SGDLS and CDR2 is YYNGEE. The V end was cut by 1 base, the J end by 1 base, with 11 bases between. CDR3 length equals 15 residues. The CDR3 loop is CASSVIPGDNYGYTF. The CDR3 DNA reads TGTGCCAGCAGCGTAATCCCAGGGGATAACTATGGCTACACCTTC. Using reference TRBV9 and TRBJ1-2 for the parts outside the CDR3, the full variable domain is DSGVTQTPKHLITATGQRVTLRCSPRSGDLSVYWYQQSLDQGLQFLIQYYNGEERAKGNILERFSAQQFPDLHSELNLSSLELGDSALYFCASSVIPGDNYGYTFGSGTRLTVV.

The rearrangement links TRBV30 to TRBJ2-5, with unresolved D. The J call is doubtful: the DNA matches TRBJ2-7 better. Germline CDR1 is GTSNPN and CDR2 is SVGIG (reference sequence). The CDR3 extends over 12 amino acids. CDR3 nucleotide sequence: TGTGCCTGGAGTGCTACGGGCTACGAGCAGTACTTC. This encodes CAWSATGYEQYF.

This clone was counted only a few times. Germline is not matched at one junction end, which may reflect a read error. CDR3 in amino acids: CASSFGQRSFDF. The CDR3 nucleotides read TGTGCCAGCAGTTTCGGTCAGAGGTCTTTTGACTTC. The chain joins TRBV28 to TRBJ2-7; D unresolved. This CDR3 has 12 residues. Germline assignment: CDR1 MDHEN and CDR2 SYDVKM. The full variable domain, with the rest looked up from reference TRBV28 and TRBJ2-7, is DVKVTQSSRYLVKRTGEKVFLECVQDMDHENMFWYRQDPGLGLRLIYFSYDVKMKEKGDIPEGYSVSREKKERFSLILESASTNQTSMYLCASSFGQRSFDFGPGTRLTVT.

This clone showed up just a few times. CDR3 sequence reads: CSAGSLRGRFF. The CDR3 coding sequence is TGCAGTGCTGGCAGTTTGCGGGGGCGGTTCTTC. The V gene is TRBV20-1, the J gene TRBJ2-1; weak D call: TRBD2 (7 bases). Trimming stripped 5 bases from V and 15 bases from J, with 17 bases between. Germline CDR1 DFQATT, CDR2 SNEGSKA (reference sequence). The CDR3 consists of 11 residues.